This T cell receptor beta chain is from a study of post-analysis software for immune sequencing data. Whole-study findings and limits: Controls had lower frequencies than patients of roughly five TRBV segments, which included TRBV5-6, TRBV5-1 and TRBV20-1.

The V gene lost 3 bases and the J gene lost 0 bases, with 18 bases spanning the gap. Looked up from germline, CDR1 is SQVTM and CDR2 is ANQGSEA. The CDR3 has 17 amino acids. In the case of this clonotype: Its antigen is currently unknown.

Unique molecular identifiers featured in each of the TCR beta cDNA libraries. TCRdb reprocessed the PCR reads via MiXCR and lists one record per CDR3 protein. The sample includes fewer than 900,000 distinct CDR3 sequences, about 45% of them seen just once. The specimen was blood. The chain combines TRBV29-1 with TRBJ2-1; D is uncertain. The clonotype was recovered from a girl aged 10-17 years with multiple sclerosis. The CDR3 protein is CSVDLAPPWGSYNEQFF. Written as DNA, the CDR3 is TGCAGCGTTGACCTTGCGCCACCCTGGGGCTCCTACAATGAGCAGTTCTTC.